One sample yielded the 29 T cell receptor beta chains listed below, sequenced in a study of CD8+ T cells in alopecia areata. Treatment of the sample: oral pan-JAK inhibitor, 5-10 mg twice daily. The authors extracted RNA and reverse transcribed it into cDNA as the sequencing template. The protocol was immunoSEQ multiplex PCR, while the TCRdb copy is restricted to in-frame clones and leaves out a portion. The data show 200,000 to 250,000 clones, about three fifths seen once. The source was CD4+ T cells sorted from blood, collected at week 4, from a patient treated with tofacitinib. The receptors shown here come from a human donor with alopecia areata.

This chain uses TRBV9 with TRBJ1-2; tentatively, D is TRBD1 (6 bases). V lost 2 bases, J lost 2 bases, and 13 bases lay in between. Germline lookup yields CDR1 SGDLS and CDR2 YYNGEE. The CDR3 contains 15 residues. CDR3 sequence reads: CASSVLEGGNYGYTF. CDR3 DNA sequence: TGTGCCAGCAGCGTCCTAGAAGGGGGGAACTATGGCTACACCTTC.

The chain has TRBV2 and TRBJ1-1; 10 bases are a match to TRBD1. The trim removed 6 bases at V and 7 bases at J, leaving 5 bases unmatched. This CDR3 region has 13 residues. From germline, CDR1 is SNHLY and CDR2 FYNNEI. The CDR3 coding sequence is TGTGCCAGCAGCGGACAGGGGGTAGATGAAGCTTTCTTT. Its translation: CASSGQGVDEAFF.

This clone was seen more than once but under ten times. The identical CDR3 is also encoded by other nucleotide sequences in the sample. The chain is built from TRBV7-2 and TRBJ2-4, with D uncertain. Per germline, CDR1 SGHTA and CDR2 FQGNSA. Deletions cut 5 bases from V and 5 bases from J, with 4 bases between. There are 11 residues in the CDR3. In DNA form, the CDR3 reads TGTGCCAGCAGCCGGGAAAACATTCAGTACTTC. This codes for CASSRENIQYF.

This sequence joins TRBV6-6 and TRBJ2-7; D is perhaps TRBD1 (6 bases). The CDR3 is 12 amino acids. Germline V lookup: CDR1 MNHNY, CDR2 SVGAGI (reference sequence). Trimming left V 6 bases short and J 6 bases short, with 12 bases between. The chain's CDR3 is CASSWGRVEQYF. The CDR3 DNA reads TGTGCCAGCAGCTGGGGGCGTGTCGAGCAGTACTTC.

This chain connects TRBV10-3 to TRBJ1-2; the D gene is possibly TRBD1 (6 bases). V gave up 10 bases and J gave up 8 bases, with 20 bases separating them. From germline, CDR1 is ENHRY and CDR2 SYGVKD. The CDR3 totals 13 residues. CDR3 amino acids: CATHGQLTKGYTF. The DNA for the CDR3 is TGTGCCACCCACGGACAGCTAACGAAAGGCTACACCTTC.

In DNA, the CDR3 is TGCGCCAGCAGCGGCTCGGTGAGGCAGTACTTC. Its protein is CASSGSVRQYF. V and J are TRBV5-1 and TRBJ2-7; D not resolved. Trimming took 4 bases from V and 9 from J, leaving 11 bases between them. The CDR3 has 11 residues. Germline V lookup: CDR1 SGHRS, CDR2 YFSETQ.

The gene calls are TRBV5-1 and TRBJ2-2; 8 positions agree with TRBD2. This CDR3 has 20 residues. The germline V gene encodes CDR1 SGHRS and CDR2 YFSETQ. The trim removed 3 bases at V and 2 bases at J, leaving 18 bases unmatched. The CDR3 nucleotides are TGCGCCAGCAGCTCCCTAGCATTTCGTGCTAGCGGGCTCAACACCGGGGAGCTGTTTTTT. It codes for CASSSLAFRASGLNTGELFF.

The chain uses TRBV29-1 and TRBJ1-3; D unclear. This CDR3 is built from 16 residues. V was cut by 7 bases and J by 0 bases, with 19 bases left in between. Per the germline V gene, CDR1 is SQVTM and CDR2 is ANQGSEA. The CDR3 protein is CSAHDGWSPSGNTIYF. Written as DNA, the CDR3 is TGCAGCGCTCATGACGGGTGGAGTCCCTCTGGAAACACCATATATTTT.

This clone was seen at least ten times. V usage is TRBV9 and J usage is TRBJ1-6; 10 bases fit TRBD1. The CDR3 spans 14 residues. CDR1 SGDLS and CDR2 YYNGEE come from the germline V gene. The V and J ends lost 4 bases and 8 bases, in that order; junction bases with no gene match: 3. The CDR3: CASSIGTGDSPLHF. CDR3 DNA: TGTGCCAGCAGCATTGGGACAGGGGATTCACCCCTCCACTTT.

This chain uses TRBV7-8 with TRBJ2-5; 8 bases align to TRBD1. This CDR3 is built from 14 residues. The V segment lost 2 bases and the J segment 2 bases; nucleotides outside the gene matches: 1. CDR1 and CDR2 from the germline V gene are SGHVS and FQNEAQ. The DNA of the CDR3 is TGTGCCAGCAGCTTAAACAGGGGGCAAGAGACCCAGTACTTC. This sequence encodes CASSLNRGQETQYF.

This chain connects TRBV14 to TRBJ2-4; no clear D gene. The germline V and J ends were trimmed by 1 base and 8 bases, with 3 bases remaining between them. The CDR3 loop spans 11 amino acids. From germline, CDR1 is SGHDN and CDR2 FVKESK. CDR3 bases: TGTGCCAGCAGCCAAGTAGACATTCAGTACTTC. As protein: CASSQVDIQYF.

The V call is TRBV7-8, the J call TRBJ1-1; tentatively, D is TRBD1 (6 bases). Trimming took 3 bases from V and 0 from J, leaving 11 bases between them. Germline V gives CDR1 SGHVS, CDR2 FQNEAQ. This CDR3 contains 15 residues. In DNA, the CDR3 is TGTGCCAGCAGCTTGATGGGACAATTGAACACTGAAGCTTTCTTT. Amino acids: CASSLMGQLNTEAFF.

This clone occurred once. The chain recombines TRBV29-1 with TRBJ2-1; D may be TRBD2 (7 bases). Germline-derived CDR1 and CDR2 are SQVTM and ANQGSEA. The CDR3 has 14 amino acids. Trimming removed 5 bases at V and 6 bases at J, with 17 bases between. CDR3 region: CSVHPGGLSNEQFF. The CDR3 region has the DNA TGCAGCGTTCATCCGGGGGGCCTGAGCAATGAGCAGTTCTTC.

The chain carries TRBV2 and TRBJ1-5, with D perhaps TRBD1 (5 bases). This CDR3 spans 13 amino acids. Looked up from germline, CDR1 is SNHLY and CDR2 is FYNNEI. V shed 6 bases and J shed 3 bases, with 9 bases lying between them. In DNA, the CDR3 is TGTGCCAGCAGAGGGGACGCCAATCAGCCCCAGCATTTT. Protein sequence: CASRGDANQPQHF.

The rearrangement uses TRBV27 and TRBJ1-6, with TRBD1 as a possible D gene (5 bases). Trimming removed 3 bases from V and 5 bases from J, with 8 bases in between. CDR1 is MNHEY and CDR2 is SMNVEV in the germline V gene (reference sequence). This CDR3 comprises 14 residues. The CDR3 DNA reads TGTGCCAGCAGTTTCAGGGAAGATAATTCACCCCTCCACTTT. This translates into CASSFREDNSPLHF.

The chain joins TRBV6-1 to TRBJ2-2; D is unresolved. V was trimmed by 2 bases and J by 2 bases, leaving 12 bases between them. Germline-derived CDR1 and CDR2 are MNHNS and SASEGT. This CDR3 comprises 16 residues. The CDR3 is CASSEMAWHNTGELFF. CDR3 sequence (DNA): TGTGCCAGCAGTGAAATGGCCTGGCACAACACCGGGGAGCTGTTTTTT.

The rearrangement links TRBV5-1 to TRBJ2-3; D is undetermined. The V gene lost 2 bases and the J gene lost 6 bases, with 16 bases spanning the gap. This CDR3 has 15 amino acids. Per the germline V gene, CDR1 is SGHRS and CDR2 is YFSETQ. The CDR3 nucleotides are TGCGCCAGCAGCTTAACTACAACCGTTAGGGATACGCAGTATTTT. It yields the protein CASSLTTTVRDTQYF.

This chain links TRBV5-1 with TRBJ1-1; D is perhaps TRBD1 (5 bases). The CDR3 loop spans 15 amino acids. Germline V gives CDR1 SGHRS, CDR2 YFSETQ. Between the trimmed V and J ends, which lost 0 bases and 8 bases, there was a span of 17 bases. The CDR3 sequence is CASSLGQPGPPEAFF. CDR3 nucleotides: TGCGCCAGCAGCTTGGGCCAGCCAGGGCCCCCAGAAGCTTTCTTT.

This chain links TRBV30 with TRBJ1-5; maybe TRBD1 (6 bases). The CDR3 covers 13 residues. The V gene lost 4 bases and the J gene lost 3 bases, with 10 bases spanning the gap. In germline, CDR1 is GTSNPN, CDR2 SVGIG (reference sequence). The CDR3 loop is CAWTPGDNQPQHF. The CDR3 nucleotides read TGTGCCTGGACTCCAGGGGACAATCAGCCCCAGCATTTT.

The CDR3 coding sequence is TGTGCCAGCAGTGAGAATTCACCCCTCCACTTT. Translation gives CASSENSPLHF. The rearrangement links TRBV2 to TRBJ1-6; D not certain. Germline V gene data show CDR1 as SNHLY and CDR2 as FYNNEI. The germline V and J ends were trimmed by 3 bases and 7 bases, with 1 base remaining between them. The CDR3 is 11 amino acids.

The chain carries TRBV30 and TRBJ2-7; D might be TRBD2 (6 bases). Germline V CDR1 and CDR2: GTSNPN, SVGIG (reference sequence). This CDR3 has 12 residues. The V end lost 5 bases, the J end lost 2 bases, and 10 bases lay between the germline ends. CDR3 region: CAWGGTTYEQYF. CDR3 coding DNA: TGTGCCTGGGGCGGGACCACCTACGAGCAGTACTTC.

The rearrangement links TRBV19 to TRBJ1-1; D unclear. V lost 2 bases and J 1 base, leaving 14 bases between the germline ends. CDR3 length: 16 residues. From germline, CDR1 is LNHDA and CDR2 SQIVND (reference sequence). The CDR3 DNA follows: TGTGCCAGTAGTATATTAGCCACGGCTGGGAACACTGAAGCTTTCTTT. This translates into CASSILATAGNTEAFF.

The genes are TRBV23-1 and TRBJ1-4, with D perhaps TRBD1 (5 bases). TRBV23-1 is marked as an open reading frame, function uncertain. The CDR3 consists of 14 residues. V was clipped by 7 bases and J by 4 bases, with 13 bases between them. In DNA, the CDR3 is TGCGCCAGCAAAAAGGGGCAGCTTAATGAAAAACTGTTTTTT. Encoded protein: CASKKGQLNEKLFF.

The V and J genes are TRBV11-2 and TRBJ2-1; 8 bases are a match to TRBD2. Germline V gene lookup returns CDR1 SGHAT and CDR2 FQNNGV. The CDR3 extends over 15 amino acids. Trimming at V came to 4 bases and at J to 5 bases, leaving 7 bases not matched to a gene. As DNA, the CDR3 is TGTGCCAGCAGCTACGGGACGGGGGGGAACAATGAGCAGTTCTTC. Translating it yields CASSYGTGGNNEQFF.

This clone was seen more than once but under ten times. This chain links TRBV19 with TRBJ1-5; D not certain. This CDR3 region has 14 residues. The germline V and J ends were trimmed by 4 bases and 0 bases, with 7 bases remaining between them. The V gene's germline CDR1 is LNHDA and CDR2 SQIVND (reference sequence). The CDR3 spells CASSRFNSNQPQHF. The CDR3 nucleotides are TGTGCCAGTAGTAGGTTTAATAGCAATCAGCCCCAGCATTTT.

V usage is TRBV6-5 and J usage is TRBJ2-1; the D call may be TRBD1 or TRBD2 (6 bases each). Trimming left V 5 bases short and J 3 bases short, with 14 bases between. This CDR3 comprises 15 residues. Germline V gene data show CDR1 as MNHEY and CDR2 as SVGAGI. The CDR3 loop reads CASSPGGGSYNEQFF. CDR3 in DNA: TGTGCCAGCAGTCCCGGAGGGGGGAGCTACAATGAGCAGTTCTTC.

This chain links TRBV11-2 with TRBJ2-7, with D perhaps TRBD2 (5 bases). V was cut by 1 base and J by 2 bases, with 9 bases left in between. The germline CDR1 and CDR2 sequences are SGHAT and FQNNGV. This CDR3 is built from 14 residues. CDR3: CASSLGGRAYEQYF. DNA for the CDR3: TGTGCCAGCAGCTTAGGAGGGCGGGCCTACGAGCAGTACTTC.

This chain joins TRBV29-1 and TRBJ1-3; D gene unclear. Germline CDR1 and CDR2: SQVTM and ANQGSEA. This CDR3 region has 15 residues. V was pared by 4 bases and J by 0 bases, with 13 bases between. CDR3 in amino acids: CSVALVLTSGNTIYF. The CDR3 coding sequence is TGCAGCGTTGCTCTTGTCCTAACCTCTGGAAACACCATATATTTT.

As for this clone: Its ends do not fully match the called genes, so a read error is possible. This sample includes further DNA sequences coding for the same CDR3. This chain uses TRBV7-9 with TRBJ1-2; D is uncertain. This CDR3 has 12 amino acids. Germline loops: CDR1 SEHNR, CDR2 FQNEAQ (reference sequence). This CDR3 is CASSLGRDGYTF. For the CDR3, the DNA is TGTGCCAGCAGTTTAGGGAGGGATGGCTACACCTTC.